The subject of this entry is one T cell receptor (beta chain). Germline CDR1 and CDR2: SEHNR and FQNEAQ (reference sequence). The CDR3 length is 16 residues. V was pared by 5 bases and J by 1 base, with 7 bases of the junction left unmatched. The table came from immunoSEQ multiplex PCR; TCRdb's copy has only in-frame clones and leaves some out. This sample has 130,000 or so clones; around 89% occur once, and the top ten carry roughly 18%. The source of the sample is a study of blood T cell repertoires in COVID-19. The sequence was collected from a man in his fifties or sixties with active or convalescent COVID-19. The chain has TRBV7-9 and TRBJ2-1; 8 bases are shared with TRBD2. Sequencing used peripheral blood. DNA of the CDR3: TGTGCCAGCAGCGTGGGGGGCGGGAGGTCCTACAATGAGCAGTTCTTC. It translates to CASSVGGGRSYNEQFF.